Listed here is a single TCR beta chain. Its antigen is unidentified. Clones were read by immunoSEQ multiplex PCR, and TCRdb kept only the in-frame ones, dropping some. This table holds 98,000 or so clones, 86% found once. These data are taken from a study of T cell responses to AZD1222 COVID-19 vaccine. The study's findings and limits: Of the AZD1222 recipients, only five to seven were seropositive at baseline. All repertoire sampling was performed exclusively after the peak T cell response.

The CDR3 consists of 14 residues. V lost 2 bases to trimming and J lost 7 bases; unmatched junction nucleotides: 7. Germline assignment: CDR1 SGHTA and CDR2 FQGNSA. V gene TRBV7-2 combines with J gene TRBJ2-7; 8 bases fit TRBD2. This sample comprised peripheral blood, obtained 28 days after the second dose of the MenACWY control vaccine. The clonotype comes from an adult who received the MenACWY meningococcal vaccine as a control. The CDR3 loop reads CASSLKGGLGEQYF. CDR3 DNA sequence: TGTGCCAGCAGCTTAAAGGGGGGACTAGGTGAGCAGTACTTC.